The clone carrying this T cell receptor beta chain occurred once. CDR3 length: 16 amino acids. CDR1 and CDR2 from the germline V gene are MDHEN and SYDVKM. V lost 10 bases and J lost 2; bases outside the gene matches: 10. Sequencing used immunoSEQ multiplex PCR; TCRdb keeps in-frame clones, though not all of them. This table holds around 100,000 clones, roughly nine tenths found once. The data originate from a study of T cell changes during pregnancy in multiple sclerosis. This receptor was obtained from a female donor with multiple sclerosis, enrolled in a pregnancy study. This chain connects TRBV28 to TRBJ2-6, with TRBD1 identical over 8 bases. The sequencing here drew on peripheral blood, taken after pregnancy. Here the CDR3 reads CAIVGRTGTGANVLTF. CDR3 bases: TGTGCCATAGTTGGTCGGACAGGGACTGGGGCCAACGTCCTGACTTTC.